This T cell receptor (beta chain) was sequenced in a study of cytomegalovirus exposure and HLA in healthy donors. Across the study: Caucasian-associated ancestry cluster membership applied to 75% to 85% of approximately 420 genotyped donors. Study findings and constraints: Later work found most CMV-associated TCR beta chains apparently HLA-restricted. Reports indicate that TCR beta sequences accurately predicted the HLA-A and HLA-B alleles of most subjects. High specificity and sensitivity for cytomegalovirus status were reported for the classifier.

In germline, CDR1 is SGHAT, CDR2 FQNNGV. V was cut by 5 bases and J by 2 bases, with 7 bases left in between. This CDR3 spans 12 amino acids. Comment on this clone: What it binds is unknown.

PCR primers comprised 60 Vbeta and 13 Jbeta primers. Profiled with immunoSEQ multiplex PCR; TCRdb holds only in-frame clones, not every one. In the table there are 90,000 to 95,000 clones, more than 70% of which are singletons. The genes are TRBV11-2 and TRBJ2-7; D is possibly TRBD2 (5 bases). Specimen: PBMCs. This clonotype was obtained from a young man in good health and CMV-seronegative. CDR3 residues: CASSLGTYEQYF. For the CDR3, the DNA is TGTGCCAGCAGCCTCGGGACCTACGAGCAGTACTTC.